A single sample is the source of the 24 T cell receptor beta chains below, sequenced in a study of regulatory T cells in long-lasting Graves disease. Arm-PCR of CDR3 regions and iRepertoire HTBI primers were the basis on which TCR beta libraries were built. One entry per CDR3 protein, called by TCRdb with MiXCR from the multiplex PCR reads. The data hold around 250,000 distinct CDR3 sequences, with around a sixth observed a single time. The time point here: newly diagnosed GD, antithyroid drugs for less than 3 months. TCR sequences were obtained from RNA taken from PBMCs. These data also featured in a second study, about T cells in Graves' hyperthyroidism and ophthalmopathy.

Sequences were derived from peripheral blood mononuclear cells (PBMCs), sampled at new diagnosis, from a patient treated with antithyroid drugs. Receptor source: a woman aged 25-40 years with Graves disease.

The J gene is TRBJ1-2, the V gene TRBV19; D might be TRBD1 (5 bases). The CDR3 length is 16 residues. The germline V and J ends were trimmed by 0 bases and 8 bases, with 19 bases remaining between them. The germline CDR1 and CDR2 sequences are LNHDA and SQIVND (reference sequence). In DNA form, the CDR3 reads TGTGCCAGTAGTATAGACCAAACCGGGACGGAAATCGGCTACACCTTC. Translation gives CASSIDQTGTEIGYTF.

Notes on this clonotype: Since a much larger clone is just one base distant, this may be a read error. This CDR3 is missing its conserved last phenylalanine or tryptophan, likely due to a read error. V is TRBV6-1 and J is TRBJ1-3; D call uncertain. This CDR3 comprises 14 residues. CDR1 is MNHNS and CDR2 is SASEGT in the germline V gene. The V gene lost 7 bases and the J gene lost 0 bases, with 10 bases spanning the gap. CDR3 DNA sequence: TGTGCCAGCAACAATCTGAACTCTGGAAACACCATATATCTT. Translation: CASNNLNSGNTIYL.

This clonotype was seen many times. CDR3 coding DNA: TGTGCCAGCTCACCAAGCGTAGTCGGTGAGCAGTTCTTC. It is translated as CASSPSVVGEQFF. This chain links TRBV18 with TRBJ2-1; D remains ambiguous. V lost 2 bases and J lost 9, with 11 bases in between. Germline V lookup: CDR1 KGHSH, CDR2 LQKENI. The CDR3 contains 13 residues.

In the case of this clonotype: A read error is the likely source, as a far larger clone sits one nucleotide away. CDR3 DNA: TGTGCCAGCAGTTCGGACCCAGAGTATGGCTACACCTTC. Residues: CASSSDPEYGYTF. The chain is built from TRBV7-2 and TRBJ1-2; D not resolved. V gave up 6 bases and J gave up 5 bases, with 13 bases separating them. Per germline, CDR1 SGHTA and CDR2 FQGNSA. The CDR3 totals 13 residues.

This clonotype was detected ten times or more. V usage is TRBV7-2 and J usage is TRBJ1-3; D uncertain. Trimming shortened V by 0 bases and J by 1 base, and 10 bases separated the two germline ends. Germline CDR1 reads SGHTA; CDR2 reads FQGNSA. The CDR3 totals 16 residues. CDR3 protein: CASSLAGGSSGNTIYF. The CDR3 coding sequence is TGTGCCAGCAGCTTAGCGGGAGGGTCGTCTGGAAACACCATATATTTT.

This chain joins TRBV7-8 and TRBJ2-1; D is unclear. Per germline, CDR1 SGHVS and CDR2 FQNEAQ. V was shortened by 3 bases and J by 6 bases, with 18 bases between the two germline ends. This CDR3 is built from 16 residues. DNA for the CDR3: TGTGCCAGCAGCTTTGCGACGGGCCTTTCTGGCAATGAGCAGTTCTTC. Its protein is CASSFATGLSGNEQFF.

This clonotype has more than one count but fewer than ten. The rearrangement links TRBV12-3 or TRBV12-4 to TRBJ2-3; D perhaps matches TRBD1 (6 bases). The V and J ends lost 3 bases and 0 bases respectively, with 16 bases between them. The CDR3 extends over 17 amino acids. The CDR3 DNA follows: TGTGCCAGCAGTTTTCCCCAGGGGCCCCCCAGCACAGATACGCAGTATTTT. This translates into CASSFPQGPPSTDTQYF.

V is TRBV2 and J is TRBJ1-1; tentative D call: TRBD1 (6 bases). The ends were cut back, 10 bases at V and 0 bases at J, with 18 bases in the middle. Germline-derived CDR1 and CDR2 are SNHLY and FYNNEI. This CDR3 comprises 15 residues. CDR3 sequence: CANMRADSLNTEAFF. In nucleotides, the CDR3 is TGTGCCAACATGAGGGCGGACAGCTTGAACACTGAAGCTTTCTTT.

Many counts were recorded for this clonotype. J is TRBJ2-1 and V is TRBV2; TRBD2 matches 8 bases. V trimming: 6 bases; J trimming: 14 bases; junction bases outside the gene matches: 9. The CDR3 has 12 residues. From germline, CDR1 is SNHLY and CDR2 FYNNEI. The CDR3 protein is CASRGGSGIEFF. The CDR3, as DNA: TGTGCCAGCAGGGGAGGTAGCGGGATCGAGTTCTTC. The full variable domain, in which reference TRBV2 and TRBJ2-1 provide the parts outside the CDR3, is EPEVTQTPSHQVTQMGQEVILRCVPISNHLYFYWYRQILGQKVEFLVSFYNNEISEKSEIFDDQFSVERPDGSNFTLKIRSTKLEDSAMYFCASRGGSGIEFFGPGTRLTVL.

In this sample, this clonotype turned up many times. The chain uses TRBV28 and TRBJ1-2, with TRBD1 matching 9 bases. Trimming cost V 3 bases and J 8 bases; bases outside gene matches: 4. The CDR3 runs 13 residues. The germline gives CDR1 MDHEN, CDR2 SYDVKM. CDR3 residues: CASSFRTGVGYTF. The CDR3 DNA sequence: TGTGCCAGCAGTTTCAGGACAGGGGTAGGCTACACCTTC.

This clonotype occurred many times. The chain links TRBV9 to TRBJ2-1; D gene ambiguous. V lost 0 bases and J lost 3, with 4 bases in between. From germline, CDR1 is SGDLS and CDR2 YYNGEE. The CDR3 covers 13 residues. As DNA, the CDR3 is TGTGCCAGCAGCGTAGGCGACTACAATGAGCAGTTCTTC. Translation gives CASSVGDYNEQFF. Full variable domain (missing parts from reference TRBV9 and TRBJ2-1): DSGVTQTPKHLITATGQRVTLRCSPRSGDLSVYWYQQSLDQGLQFLIQYYNGEERAKGNILERFSAQQFPDLHSELNLSSLELGDSALYFCASSVGDYNEQFFGPGTRLTVL.

This clonotype was detected ten times or more. This rearrangement joins TRBV5-8 to TRBJ1-2, with TRBD1 as a possible D gene (6 bases). The CDR3 extends over 13 amino acids. V lost 1 base, J lost 7 bases, and 11 bases lay in between. Germline V gives CDR1 SGHTS, CDR2 YDEGEE. The CDR3 nucleotides read TGTGCCAGCAGCTTGCACACAGGGCTTGGCTACACCTTC. This codes for CASSLHTGLGYTF.

This clonotype was recorded at least ten times. The chain joins TRBV5-5 to TRBJ1-1; D might be TRBD1 (6 bases). This CDR3 has 17 residues. V was shortened by 3 bases and J by 1 base, with 19 bases between the two germline ends. Germline V gene data show CDR1 as SGHKS and CDR2 as YYEKEE (reference sequence). Written as DNA, the CDR3 is TGTGCCAGCAGCTCTCGGGGGCGGGGTCGGGCGAACACTGAAGCTTTCTTT. Its translation is CASSSRGRGRANTEAFF.

The chain couples TRBV7-6 to TRBJ1-3; possible D gene TRBD1, 5 bases. Germline CDR1 SGHVS, CDR2 FNYEAQ. CDR3 length equals 16 residues. The V and J ends lost 0 bases and 4 bases respectively, with 13 bases between them. This chain's CDR3 is CASSLAAAGHGNTIYF. Written as DNA, the CDR3 is TGTGCCAGCAGCTTAGCGGCGGCAGGGCACGGAAACACCATATATTTT.

This clonotype was counted many times. The chain carries TRBV6-1 and TRBJ1-1, with 8 positions matching TRBD1. V trimming: 6 bases; J trimming: 8 bases; junction bases outside the gene matches: 8. Germline V gene data show CDR1 as MNHNS and CDR2 as SASEGT. CDR3 length equals 13 residues. DNA of the CDR3: TGTGCCAGCAGCCCCAGGGGGCGGCAGGAAGCTTTCTTT. It translates to CASSPRGRQEAFF.

In this sample, this clonotype turned up many times. The V and J genes are TRBV27 and TRBJ1-1, with 7 positions matching TRBD1. The germline V gene has CDR1 MNHEY and CDR2 SMNVEV (reference sequence). V shed 5 bases and J 2 bases; nucleotides not matched to a gene: 8. CDR3 length equals 15 residues. In DNA, the CDR3 is TGTGCCAGCAGTCCACCGGACAGGCCAAACACTGAAGCTTTCTTT. It yields the protein CASSPPDRPNTEAFF.

This clonotype was counted at least ten times. The J gene is TRBJ1-5, the V gene TRBV4-1; D is perhaps TRBD1 (5 bases). The CDR3 has 16 amino acids. V was cut by 1 base and J by 2 bases, with 12 bases left in between. The germline gives CDR1 MGHRA, CDR2 YSYEKL. The CDR3, as DNA: TGCGCCAGCAGCCAAGTAGGGACCGCCGGCAATCAGCCCCAGCATTTT. Translation: CASSQVGTAGNQPQHF.

The genes are TRBV11-2 and TRBJ1-2; D is ambiguous. Germline CDR1 reads SGHAT; CDR2 reads FQNNGV. The CDR3 contains 15 residues. V lost 1 base and J lost 4, with 13 bases in between. The CDR3 DNA is TGTGCCAGCAGCTTAGGTGGCGGCCTAGGCTATGGCTACACCTTC. This gives the protein CASSLGGGLGYGYTF.

This clonotype was seen at least ten times. V usage is TRBV3-1 and J usage is TRBJ2-5, with 9 bases aligning to TRBD2. The CDR3 totals 15 residues. The J segment lost 4 bases and the V segment lost 4 bases, leaving 7 bases of the junction unmatched. Germline V gene data show CDR1 as LGHDT and CDR2 as YNNKEL (reference sequence). The DNA for the CDR3 is TGTGCCAGCAGCCGCTTAGCGGGGGACGGAGAGACCCAGTACTTC. It translates to CASSRLAGDGETQYF.

This clonotype was counted at least ten times. This rearrangement joins TRBV11-2 to TRBJ2-1, with D perhaps assigned TRBD1 or TRBD2 (5 bases each). Germline V lookup: CDR1 SGHAT, CDR2 FQNNGV. Trimming cost V 1 base and J 9 bases, with 19 bases left between them. CDR3 length equals 16 residues. CDR3 in amino acids: CASSLGGTPGTGEQFF. DNA of the CDR3: TGTGCCAGCAGCTTAGGGGGGACCCCGGGTACCGGTGAGCAGTTCTTC.

This clonotype has only a few counts. The conserved phenylalanine or tryptophan is not found at the CDR3 terminus, so this likely reflects a read error. The V gene is TRBV2, the J gene TRBJ1-2, with a possible D match to TRBD1 (6 bases). The ends were cut back, 2 bases at V and 0 bases at J, with 16 bases in the middle. The CDR3 has 17 amino acids. Germline V gene lookup returns CDR1 SNHLY and CDR2 FYNNEI. CDR3 in amino acids: CASSESWGRIANYGYTL. As DNA, the CDR3 is TGTGCCAGCAGTGAAAGTTGGGGGCGAATAGCTAACTATGGCTACACCTTG.

This clonotype was recorded at least ten times. This chain uses TRBV7-9 with TRBJ2-1; possibly TRBD1 or TRBD2 for D (5 bases each). The length of the CDR3 is 15 residues. The germline gives CDR1 SEHNR, CDR2 FQNEAQ (reference sequence). Trimming shortened V by 1 base and J by 7 bases, and 14 bases separated the two germline ends. In DNA form, the CDR3 reads TGTGCCAGCAGCTTAGGCAGGGACCCGACAAATGAGCAGTTCTTC. Translated: CASSLGRDPTNEQFF. The full variable domain, with the rest looked up from reference TRBV7-9 and TRBJ2-1, is DTGVSQNPRHKITKRGQNVTFRCDPISEHNRLYWYRQTLGQGPEFLTYFQNEAQLEKSRLLSDRFSAERPKGSFSTLEIQRTEQGDSAMYLCASSLGRDPTNEQFFGPGTRLTVL.

This clonotype came up many times. The chain has TRBV20-1 and TRBJ2-3; the D gene could be TRBD1 or TRBD2 (5 bases each). CDR3 length: 13 residues. Germline loops: CDR1 DFQATT, CDR2 SNEGSKA (reference sequence). Trimming stripped 6 bases from V and 0 bases from J, with 10 bases between. CDR3 sequence reads: CSATWDSTDTQYF. The DNA for the CDR3 is TGCAGTGCCACTTGGGACAGCACAGATACGCAGTATTTT.

This clonotype was counted many times. The gene calls are TRBV6-1 and TRBJ2-7; D perhaps matches TRBD1 (6 bases). CDR1 and CDR2 from the germline V gene are MNHNS and SASEGT. The CDR3 consists of 17 residues. V was cut by 6 bases and J by 0 bases, with 21 bases left in between. The CDR3 sequence: CASSRSGQTLGSYEQYF. In nucleotides, the CDR3 is TGTGCCAGCAGCAGGTCTGGACAGACGCTCGGCTCCTACGAGCAGTACTTC.